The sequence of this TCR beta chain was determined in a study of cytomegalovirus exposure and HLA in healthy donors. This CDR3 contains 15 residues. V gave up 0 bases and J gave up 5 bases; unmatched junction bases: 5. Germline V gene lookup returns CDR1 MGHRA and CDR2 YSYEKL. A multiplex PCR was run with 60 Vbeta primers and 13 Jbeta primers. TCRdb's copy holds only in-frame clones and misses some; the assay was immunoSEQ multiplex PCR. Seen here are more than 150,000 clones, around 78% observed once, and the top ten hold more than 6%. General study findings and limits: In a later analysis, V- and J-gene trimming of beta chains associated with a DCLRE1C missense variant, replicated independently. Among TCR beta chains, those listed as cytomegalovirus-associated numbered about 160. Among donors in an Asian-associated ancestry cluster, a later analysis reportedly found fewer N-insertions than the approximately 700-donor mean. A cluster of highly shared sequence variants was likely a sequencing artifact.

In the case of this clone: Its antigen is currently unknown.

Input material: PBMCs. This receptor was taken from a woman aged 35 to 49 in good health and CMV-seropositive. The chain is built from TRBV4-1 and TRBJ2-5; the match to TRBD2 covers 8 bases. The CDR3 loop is CASSQESGGRETQYF. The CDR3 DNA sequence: TGCGCCAGCAGCCAAGAGTCGGGGGGGAGGGAGACCCAGTACTTC.